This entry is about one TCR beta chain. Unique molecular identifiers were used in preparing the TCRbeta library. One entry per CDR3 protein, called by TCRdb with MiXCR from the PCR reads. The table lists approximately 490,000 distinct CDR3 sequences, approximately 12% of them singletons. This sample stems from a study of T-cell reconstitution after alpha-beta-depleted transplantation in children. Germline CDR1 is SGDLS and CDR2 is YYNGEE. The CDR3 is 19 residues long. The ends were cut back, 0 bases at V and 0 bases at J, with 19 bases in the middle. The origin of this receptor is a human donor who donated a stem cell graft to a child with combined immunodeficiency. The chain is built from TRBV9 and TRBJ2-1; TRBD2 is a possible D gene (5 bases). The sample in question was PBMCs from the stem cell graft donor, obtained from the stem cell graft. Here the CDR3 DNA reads TGTGCCAGCAGCGTAGGAGGGATCAGACTATCCAACTCCTACAATGAGCAGTTCTTC. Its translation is CASSVGGIRLSNSYNEQFF. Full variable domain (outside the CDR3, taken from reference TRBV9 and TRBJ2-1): DSGVTQTPKHLITATGQRVTLRCSPRSGDLSVYWYQQSLDQGLQFLIQYYNGEERAKGNILERFSAQQFPDLHSELNLSSLELGDSALYFCASSVGGIRLSNSYNEQFFGPGTRLTVL.